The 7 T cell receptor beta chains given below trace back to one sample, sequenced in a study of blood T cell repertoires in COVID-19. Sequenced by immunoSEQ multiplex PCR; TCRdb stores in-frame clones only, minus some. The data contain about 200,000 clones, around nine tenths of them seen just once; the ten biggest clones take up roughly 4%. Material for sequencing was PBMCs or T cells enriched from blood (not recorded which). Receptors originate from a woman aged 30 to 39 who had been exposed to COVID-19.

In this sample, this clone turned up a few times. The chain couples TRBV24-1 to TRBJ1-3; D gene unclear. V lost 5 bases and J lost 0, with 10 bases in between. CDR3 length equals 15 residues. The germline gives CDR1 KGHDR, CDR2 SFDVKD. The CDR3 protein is CATSAMRVSGNTIYF. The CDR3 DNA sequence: TGTGCCACCAGTGCGATGCGGGTCTCTGGAAACACCATATATTTT.

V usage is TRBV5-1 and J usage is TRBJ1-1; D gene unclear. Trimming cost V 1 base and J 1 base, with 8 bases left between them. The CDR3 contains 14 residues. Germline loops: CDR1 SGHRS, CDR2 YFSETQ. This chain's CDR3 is CASSLQQRNTEAFF. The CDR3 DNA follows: TGCGCCAGCAGCTTGCAACAGAGGAACACTGAAGCTTTCTTT.

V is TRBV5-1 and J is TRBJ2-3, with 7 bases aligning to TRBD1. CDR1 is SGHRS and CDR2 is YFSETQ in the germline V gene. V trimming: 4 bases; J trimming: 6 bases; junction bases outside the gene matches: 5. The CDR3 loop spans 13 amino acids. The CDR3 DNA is TGCGCCAGCAGCCAAGACAGGGCCGATACGCAGTATTTT. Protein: CASSQDRADTQYF.

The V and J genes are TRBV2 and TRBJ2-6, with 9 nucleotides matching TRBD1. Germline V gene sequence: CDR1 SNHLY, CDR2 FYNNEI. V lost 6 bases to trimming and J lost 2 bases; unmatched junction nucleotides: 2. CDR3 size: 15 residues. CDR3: CASRWTGAGANVLTF. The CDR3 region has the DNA TGTGCCAGCAGGTGGACAGGGGCTGGGGCCAACGTCCTGACTTTC.

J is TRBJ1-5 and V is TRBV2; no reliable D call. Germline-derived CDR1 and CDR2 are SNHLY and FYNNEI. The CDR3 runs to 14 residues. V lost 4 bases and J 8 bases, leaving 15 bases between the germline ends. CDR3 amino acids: CASSVRGGLEPQHF. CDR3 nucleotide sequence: TGTGCCAGCAGTGTGCGGGGAGGTCTGGAGCCCCAGCATTTT.

The CDR3 is CSAYRLGGTEAFF. The CDR3, as DNA: TGCAGCGCCTATCGCCTCGGGGGTACTGAAGCTTTCTTT. V and J are TRBV29-1 and TRBJ1-1, with D maybe TRBD1 (5 bases). V was shortened by 7 bases and J by 5 bases, with 17 bases between the two germline ends. This CDR3 comprises 13 residues. Germline V gene data show CDR1 as SQVTM and CDR2 as ANQGSEA.

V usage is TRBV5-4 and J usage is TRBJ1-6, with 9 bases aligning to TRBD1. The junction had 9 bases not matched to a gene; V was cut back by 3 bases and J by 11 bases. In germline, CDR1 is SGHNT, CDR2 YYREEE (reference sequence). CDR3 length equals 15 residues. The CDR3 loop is CASSSPGQGSPPLHF. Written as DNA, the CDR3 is TGTGCCAGCAGCTCCCCGGGACAGGGTTCTCCACCCCTCCACTTT.